These 4 T cell receptor beta chains came from one sample sequenced in a study of read filtering for tumor transcriptome and immune sequencing. Molecular barcoded adaptors covering alpha/delta and beta/gamma chains were used on around 400 ng RNA. TCRdb processed the reads anew with MiXCR; each CDR3 protein has one entry. This sample has 93,000 or so distinct CDR3 sequences, with 20% to 25% found just once. Sequenced material: a population of CD138-negative cells sorted from bone marrow. These receptors all stem from a donor aged 40 or older with multiple myeloma.

The chain has TRBV29-1 and TRBJ2-5; possible D gene TRBD2, 5 bases. The CDR3 covers 12 residues. V was shortened by 6 bases and J by 1 base, with 9 bases between the two germline ends. The germline V gene has CDR1 SQVTM and CDR2 ANQGSEA. This CDR3 is CSVGESQETQYF. CDR3 in DNA: TGCAGCGTCGGGGAATCCCAAGAGACCCAGTACTTC.

This clonotype was seen at least ten times. The V call is TRBV2, the J call TRBJ2-2; 8 bases agree with TRBD1. This CDR3 spans 16 amino acids. Trimming cost V 5 bases and J 4 bases; bases outside gene matches: 9. CDR1 is SNHLY, CDR2 FYNNEI, per germline. The CDR3 loop is CASSLDRGGITGELFF. The CDR3 nucleotides read TGTGCCAGCAGTCTAGACAGGGGAGGAATCACCGGGGAGCTGTTTTTT.

This clonotype appeared many times. The chain joins TRBV28 to TRBJ1-5, with a possible D match to TRBD1 (6 bases). V dropped 6 bases and J dropped 2 bases, with 11 bases sitting between them. This CDR3 is 14 amino acids long. CDR1 MDHEN and CDR2 SYDVKM come from the germline V gene. CDR3 amino acids: CASRSPGGNQPQHF. The CDR3 DNA reads as TGTGCCAGCAGGTCACCAGGGGGCAATCAGCCCCAGCATTTT. Variable domain in full (rest from reference TRBV28 and TRBJ1-5): DVKVTQSSRYLVKRTGEKVFLECVQDMDHENMFWYRQDPGLGLRLIYFSYDVKMKEKGDIPEGYSVSREKKERFSLILESASTNQTSMYLCASRSPGGNQPQHFGDGTRLSIL.

As for this clonotype: A read error may explain this, as a much larger clone is one base away. The V gene is TRBV3-1, the J gene TRBJ1-5; no definite D call. The CDR3 is 13 amino acids. Germline V CDR1 and CDR2: LGHDT, YNNKEL (reference sequence). The CDR3 sequence: CASSQDVIQPPHF. The CDR3 region has the DNA TGTGCCAGCAGCCAAGACGTAATACAGCCCCCGCATTTT.